What follows are 6 T cell receptor beta chains derived from one specimen sequenced in a study of T cells after yellow fever vaccination. TCRdb passed the 5' RACE reads through MiXCR, listing each CDR3 protein once. Among tens of thousands of distinct CDR3 sequences listed, roughly 3.3% were seen once. This specimen was PBMCs, either bulk or a sorted T-cell subset (CD4+, CD8+, memory, or dextramer-sorted; not recorded which), taken approximately 47 days after the first yellow fever vaccination. These receptors were taken from a man aged 18 to 30 who received the YFV17D yellow fever vaccine.

This clonotype was seen ten or more times. This chain joins TRBV19 and TRBJ2-1; D may match TRBD1 or TRBD2 (5 bases each). Per germline, CDR1 LNHDA and CDR2 SQIVND (reference sequence). V shed 4 bases and J shed 7 bases, with 8 bases lying between them. The CDR3 consists of 12 residues. The CDR3 sequence is CASSTGTNEQFF. DNA for the CDR3: TGTGCCAGTAGTACGGGGACGAATGAGCAGTTCTTC. Looking up the rest from reference TRBV19 and TRBJ2-1 gives the full variable domain: DGGITQSPKYLFRKEGQNVTLSCEQNLNHDAMYWYRQDPGQGLRLIYYSQIVNDFQKGDIAEGYSVSREKKESFPLTVTSAQKNPTAFYLCASSTGTNEQFFGPGTRLTVL.

There are many counts of this clonotype. This chain uses TRBV20-1 with TRBJ1-1; 7 bases fit TRBD1. After removal of 5 bases from V and 1 base from J, the junction contained 7 bases not matched to a gene. Germline V gene data show CDR1 as DFQATT and CDR2 as SNEGSKA (reference sequence). The CDR3 has 14 residues. This chain's CDR3 is CSAEAGTANTEAFF. The CDR3 region has the DNA TGCAGTGCTGAGGCCGGGACAGCGAACACTGAAGCTTTCTTT.

This clonotype was picked up many times. This chain connects TRBV5-1 to TRBJ1-1; possibly TRBD1 for D (5 bases). CDR3 size: 13 residues. The V gene's germline CDR1 is SGHRS and CDR2 YFSETQ. The ends were cut back, 0 bases at V and 4 bases at J, with 7 bases in the middle. The CDR3 here is CASSLAGLTEAFF. In DNA form, the CDR3 reads TGCGCCAGCAGCTTGGCGGGGCTCACTGAAGCTTTCTTT.

This clonotype appeared many times. This chain links TRBV6-5 with TRBJ2-7, with TRBD1 identical over 9 bases. The CDR3 contains 15 residues. V lost 2 bases, J lost 2 bases, and 4 bases stayed unmatched. CDR1 is MNHEY, CDR2 SVGAGI, per germline. The chain's CDR3 is CASSYDGTGTYEQYF. The CDR3 bases are TGTGCCAGCAGTTACGACGGGACAGGGACCTACGAGCAGTACTTC.

This clonotype came up many times. The chain links TRBV5-1 to TRBJ1-2; D perhaps matches TRBD1 (5 bases). The CDR3 length is 14 residues. Trimming took off 6 bases at V and 4 bases at J, with 16 bases between the two ends. Germline CDR1 reads SGHRS; CDR2 reads YFSETQ. CDR3 sequence (DNA): TGCGCCAGCACTCTTGGCACAGGAAGCTATGGCTACACCTTC. Translation: CASTLGTGSYGYTF.

This clonotype was recorded at least ten times. This chain links TRBV6-5 with TRBJ1-1, with TRBD1 matching 7 bases. The CDR3 extends over 13 amino acids. V gave up 4 bases and J gave up 4 bases; unmatched junction bases: 3. The germline CDR1 and CDR2 sequences are MNHEY and SVGAGI. In nucleotides, the CDR3 is TGTGCCAGCAGTTTGTACAGGGGCACTGAAGCTTTCTTT. Translation gives CASSLYRGTEAFF.